The clone carrying this TCR beta chain was seen a few times. What it binds is not known. Since all of the isolated RNA was reverse transcribed, expressed TCRB transcripts were what got sequenced. Libraries were prepared by immunoSEQ multiplex PCR; TCRdb keeps only in-frame clonotypes and omits some of them. The table records 140,000 to 150,000 clones, about 50% of them present only once. The data originate from a study of beta chain features in type 1 diabetes. The ends lost 6 bases at V and 8 bases at J; junction bases unmatched: 18. Germline assignment: CDR1 MDHEN and CDR2 SYDVKM. The CDR3 is 17 amino acids. Study findings and constraints: Equally in patients and controls, PCR might preferentially amplify shorter templates. Lower insertion and higher deletion counts appeared at VDJ junctions in type 1 diabetes patients.

Sequenced input: Tregs from blood. The sequence was collected from a man between 18 and 35 years old in good health. The J gene is TRBJ1-5, the V gene TRBV28; the match to TRBD1 covers 8 bases. CDR3 coding DNA: TGTGCCAGCAGCCCGCGTCTGACAGGGGCCCTCTCGAAGCCCCAGCATTTT. Its translation: CASSPRLTGALSKPQHF.